A single sample is the source of the 24 T cell receptor beta chains below, sequenced in a study of blood T cells in healthy people across ages. Through a sample-barcoded 5' primer and a J-beta primer mix, a second PCR was run for roughly 6 to 12 cycles. TCRdb called the 5' RACE reads again in MiXCR, with one record for every CDR3 protein. Among approximately 760,000 distinct CDR3 sequences listed, 20% to 25% were seen once. This sample also belongs to another study, concerning T cells of mothers and their children.

What was sequenced was blood. The receptors here all came from a boy younger than 18 in good health.

This rearrangement joins TRBV28 to TRBJ2-5; 7 bases fit TRBD2. The CDR3 contains 14 residues. V was pared by 5 bases and J by 3 bases, with 6 bases of the junction left unmatched. In germline, CDR1 is MDHEN, CDR2 SYDVKM. The CDR3 nucleotides are TGTGCCAGCAGTCCCTGGGAGGGGAAAGAGACCCAGTACTTC. This gives the protein CASSPWEGKETQYF.

This chain connects TRBV7-9 to TRBJ2-5; no clear D. The J call may not be correct, given that the DNA end is closer to TRBJ2-7. The CDR3 covers 14 residues. Germline V CDR1 and CDR2: SEHNR, FQNEAQ (reference sequence). CDR3 loop: CASSLVSSAYEQYF. The CDR3 region has the DNA TGTGCCAGCAGCTTAGTGTCCAGCGCCTACGAGCAGTACTTC.

This clonotype was found a few times. CDR3: CASSLREGARTEAFF. The CDR3 region has the DNA TGTGCCAGCAGCCTAAGGGAGGGGGCCAGAACTGAAGCTTTCTTT. The V gene is TRBV7-8, the J gene TRBJ1-1; 7 bases fit TRBD1. The CDR3 runs 15 residues. Germline assignment: CDR1 SGHVS and CDR2 FQNEAQ. V gave up 5 bases and J gave up 5 bases; unmatched junction bases: 11.

V is TRBV4-2 and J is TRBJ2-5; 12 bases fit TRBD2. The closer fit of TRBJ2-1 to the DNA end suggests the J call may be wrong. The CDR3 extends over 13 amino acids. CDR1 and CDR2 (germline): LGHNA, YNFKEQ. The CDR3 sequence is CASSQGLAGDQFF. The CDR3 DNA is TGTGCCAGCAGCCAAGGACTAGCGGGGGATCAGTTCTTC.

V gene TRBV5-1 combines with J gene TRBJ2-5; no definite D call. Germline-derived CDR1 and CDR2 are SGHRS and YFSETQ. This CDR3 comprises 14 residues. V dropped 0 bases and J dropped 2 bases, with 8 bases sitting between them. The CDR3 nucleotides read TGCGCCAGCAGCTTGGACCTACTACAAGAGACCCAGTACTTC. Translating gives CASSLDLLQETQYF.

This chain joins TRBV29-1 and TRBJ2-1; 9 nucleotides line up with TRBD2. V trimming: 3 bases; J trimming: 7 bases; junction bases outside the gene matches: 10. This CDR3 is 15 amino acids long. In germline, CDR1 is SQVTM, CDR2 ANQGSEA. CDR3 DNA sequence: TGCAGCGTTGAGGGGACTAGCAGCCATGTGAATGAGCAGTTCTTC. It encodes CSVEGTSSHVNEQFF.

The chain uses TRBV27 and TRBJ2-1; tentative D call: TRBD2 (5 bases). Trimming removed 5 bases at V and 2 bases at J, with 16 bases between. CDR3 length: 16 residues. Germline assignment: CDR1 MNHEY and CDR2 SMNVEV (reference sequence). CDR3 in amino acids: CASSRPGSSTYNEQFF. DNA for the CDR3: TGTGCCAGCAGTCGTCCGGGGTCCTCCACCTACAATGAGCAGTTCTTC.

This chain links TRBV12-3 or TRBV12-4 with TRBJ2-5; 12 bases line up with TRBD2. The DNA matches TRBJ2-1 better at its end, which makes the J call doubtful. This CDR3 region has 15 residues. The CDR3 protein is CASRTLAGGPDEQFF. CDR3 DNA sequence: TGTGCCAGCAGAACTCTAGCGGGGGGGCCCGATGAGCAGTTCTTC.

The rearrangement joins TRBV6-5 to TRBJ2-7; 7 nucleotides agree with TRBD1. Germline loops: CDR1 MNHEY, CDR2 SVGAGI. V gave up 6 bases and J gave up 0 bases; unmatched junction bases: 5. CDR3 size: 14 residues. Here the CDR3 DNA reads TGTGCCAGCAGCCAAACAGGGGTCTCCTACGAGCAGTACTTC. It is translated as CASSQTGVSYEQYF.

The rearrangement links TRBV7-8 to TRBJ2-7, with 8 bases fitting TRBD2. V trimming: 2 bases; J trimming: 9 bases; junction bases outside the gene matches: 18. The CDR3 length is 17 residues. The V gene's germline CDR1 is SGHVS and CDR2 FQNEAQ. The CDR3 DNA reads TGTGCCAGCAGCTTACACGTGACCGGGACTAGTGCCTTGGGGCAGTACTTC. Its translation is CASSLHVTGTSALGQYF.

J is TRBJ2-7 and V is TRBV4-1; TRBD1 or TRBD2 may be the D gene (5 bases each). Germline CDR1 and CDR2: MGHRA and YSYEKL. This CDR3 region has 15 residues. The V and J ends lost 0 bases and 2 bases respectively, with 11 bases between them. CDR3 sequence reads: CASSQDPGTTYEQYF. The CDR3 DNA is TGCGCCAGCAGCCAAGACCCAGGGACCACCTACGAGCAGTACTTC.

The V gene is TRBV29-1, the J gene TRBJ2-1; 8 nucleotides line up with TRBD2. The germline gives CDR1 SQVTM, CDR2 ANQGSEA. V lost 6 bases, J lost 0 bases, and 10 bases stayed unmatched. The CDR3 has 16 residues. CDR3 residues: CSVDQVAGSSYNEQFF. In nucleotides, the CDR3 is TGCAGCGTAGATCAGGTAGCGGGAAGCTCCTACAATGAGCAGTTCTTC.

This clonotype has a handful of counts. The chain combines TRBV7-8 with TRBJ2-7; 10 bases map to TRBD1. Germline-derived CDR1 and CDR2 are SGHVS and FQNEAQ. The CDR3 is 15 amino acids. Trimming cost V 5 bases and J 7 bases; bases outside gene matches: 11. The CDR3 region is CASSHSRDRGPEQYF. For the CDR3, the DNA is TGTGCCAGCAGCCATAGCCGGGACAGGGGTCCTGAGCAGTACTTC.

This clonotype has a handful of counts. The V gene is TRBV12-3 or TRBV12-4, the J gene TRBJ2-6; no definite D call. This CDR3 has 16 amino acids. Trimming stripped 7 bases from V and 1 base from J, with 14 bases between. CDR3 residues: CASTLAHPSGANVLTF. CDR3 nucleotide sequence: TGTGCCAGCACCCTCGCCCATCCATCTGGGGCCAACGTCCTGACTTTC.

This clonotype was counted only a few times. The J gene is TRBJ2-4, the V gene TRBV28, with D unclear. The CDR3 runs 15 residues. Trimming took off 5 bases at V and 6 bases at J, with 17 bases between the two ends. Germline CDR1 is MDHEN and CDR2 is SYDVKM. The CDR3 region is CASSAPTLRGNIQYF. The CDR3 DNA is TGTGCCAGCAGTGCCCCGACCCTTAGAGGAAACATTCAGTACTTC.

This clonotype has more than one count but fewer than ten. The chain couples TRBV27 to TRBJ2-7; 8 bases line up with TRBD1. The CDR3 consists of 14 residues. Unmatched junction bases numbered 11, after V lost 6 bases and J lost 7 bases. Germline loops: CDR1 MNHEY, CDR2 SMNVEV (reference sequence). CDR3 region: CASSLRDRFFEQYF. CDR3 nucleotide sequence: TGTGCCAGCAGCCTTCGGGACAGGTTCTTTGAGCAGTACTTC.

V is TRBV6-6 and J is TRBJ1-3, with D hard to call. V lost 2 bases and J lost 2, with 10 bases in between. The length of the CDR3 is 15 residues. CDR1 and CDR2 from the germline V gene are MNHNY and SVGAGI (reference sequence). The CDR3, as DNA: TGTGCCAGCAGTTACAGGATGGAAACTGGAAACACCATATATTTT. Encoded protein: CASSYRMETGNTIYF.

This chain joins TRBV20-1 and TRBJ2-5, with a possible D match to TRBD2 (6 bases). The length of the CDR3 is 15 residues. V lost 1 base and J lost 4, with 16 bases in between. CDR1 and CDR2 (germline): DFQATT, SNEGSKA (reference sequence). The CDR3 bases are TGCAGTGCTAGAGTCAGGACTATCCCCATAGAGACCCAGTACTTC. Translation gives CSARVRTIPIETQYF.

This clonotype was seen only a few times. This chain connects TRBV27 to TRBJ2-2; maybe TRBD1 (6 bases). Germline V CDR1 and CDR2: MNHEY, SMNVEV (reference sequence). The germline V and J ends were trimmed by 0 bases and 8 bases, with 13 bases remaining between them. The CDR3 covers 15 residues. The CDR3 spells CASSLSHPGVGELFF. In DNA form, the CDR3 reads TGTGCCAGCAGTTTATCCCATCCAGGGGTGGGGGAGCTGTTTTTT.

There are a few counts of this clonotype. The chain links TRBV29-1 to TRBJ2-5; tentatively, D is TRBD2 (6 bases). This CDR3 comprises 13 residues. V lost 7 bases and J lost 1, with 13 bases in between. Looked up from germline, CDR1 is SQVTM and CDR2 is ANQGSEA. CDR3 loop: CSARAGIQETQYF. The CDR3 DNA sequence: TGCAGCGCCCGCGCGGGGATCCAAGAGACCCAGTACTTC.

The table lists this clonotype with a few counts. The chain couples TRBV6-6 to TRBJ2-7; 9 bases match TRBD2. J gave up 4 bases and V 3 bases, and 7 bases lay outside the gene matches. The CDR3 is 15 residues long. CDR1 is MNHNY and CDR2 is SVGAGI in the germline V gene (reference sequence). The CDR3 sequence is CASSYGLAGPYEQYF. The CDR3 DNA is TGTGCCAGCAGTTATGGGCTAGCGGGACCTTACGAGCAGTACTTC.

This clonotype was seen many times. This chain links TRBV20-1 with TRBJ2-1; possibly TRBD1 or TRBD2 for D (5 bases each). This CDR3 is 15 amino acids long. Germline V gene data show CDR1 as DFQATT and CDR2 as SNEGSKA (reference sequence). V was trimmed by 6 bases and J by 4 bases, leaving 19 bases between them. CDR3 in DNA: TGCAGTGCCTTAGGGACCTCCGTGGGGTACAATGAGCAGTTCTTC. It is translated as CSALGTSVGYNEQFF.

This clonotype came up a few times. V usage is TRBV29-1 and J usage is TRBJ2-7; TRBD2 might be the D (6 bases). The germline V gene encodes CDR1 SQVTM and CDR2 ANQGSEA. V dropped 4 bases and J dropped 2 bases, with 9 bases sitting between them. The CDR3 runs to 12 residues. CDR3 coding DNA: TGCAGCGTTGGGTGGGGGGCCTACGAGCAGTACTTC. It translates to CSVGWGAYEQYF.

The genes are TRBV9 and TRBJ2-2, with 8 bases that match TRBD2. J lost 2 bases, V lost 4 bases, and 7 bases had no gene match. The germline V gene encodes CDR1 SGDLS and CDR2 YYNGEE. The CDR3 is 16 residues long. In DNA, the CDR3 is TGTGCCAGCAGCCCGCGGGGGGTTACAAACACCGGGGAGCTGTTTTTT. Translating gives CASSPRGVTNTGELFF. Full variable domain (remainder filled in from reference TRBV9 and TRBJ2-2): DSGVTQTPKHLITATGQRVTLRCSPRSGDLSVYWYQQSLDQGLQFLIQYYNGEERAKGNILERFSAQQFPDLHSELNLSSLELGDSALYFCASSPRGVTNTGELFFGEGSRLTVL.